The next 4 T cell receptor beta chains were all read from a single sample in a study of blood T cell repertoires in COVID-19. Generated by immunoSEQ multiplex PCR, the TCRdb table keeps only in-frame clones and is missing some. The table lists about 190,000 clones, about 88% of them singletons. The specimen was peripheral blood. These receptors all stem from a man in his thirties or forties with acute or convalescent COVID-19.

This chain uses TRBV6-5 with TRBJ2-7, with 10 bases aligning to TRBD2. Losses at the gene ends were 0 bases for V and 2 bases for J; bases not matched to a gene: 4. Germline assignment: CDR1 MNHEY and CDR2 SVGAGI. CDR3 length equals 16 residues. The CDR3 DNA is TGTGCCAGCAGTTACTCCGGGACTAGCGTCCCCTACGAGCAGTACTTC. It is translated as CASSYSGTSVPYEQYF.

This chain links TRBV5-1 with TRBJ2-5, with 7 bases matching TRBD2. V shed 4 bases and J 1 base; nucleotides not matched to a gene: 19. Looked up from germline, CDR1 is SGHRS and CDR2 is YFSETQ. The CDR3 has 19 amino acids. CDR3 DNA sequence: TGCGCCAGCAGCGTTACTAGCGCGGGCCCCCTCTTGATCCAAGAGACCCAGTACTTC. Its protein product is CASSVTSAGPLLIQETQYF.

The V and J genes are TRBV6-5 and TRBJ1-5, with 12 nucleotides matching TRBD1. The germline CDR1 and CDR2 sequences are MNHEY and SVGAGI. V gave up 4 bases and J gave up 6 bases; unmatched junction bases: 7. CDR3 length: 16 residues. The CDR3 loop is CASSSRDRGLGQPQHF. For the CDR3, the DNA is TGTGCCAGCAGTTCCCGGGACAGGGGGCTTGGTCAGCCCCAGCATTTT.

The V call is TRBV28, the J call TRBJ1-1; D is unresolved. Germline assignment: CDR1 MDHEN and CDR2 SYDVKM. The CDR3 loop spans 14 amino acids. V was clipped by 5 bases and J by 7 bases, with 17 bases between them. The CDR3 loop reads CASSRPVGVNEAFF. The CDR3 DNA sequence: TGTGCCAGCAGTCGCCCGGTGGGAGTAAATGAAGCTTTCTTT. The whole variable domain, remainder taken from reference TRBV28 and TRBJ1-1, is DVKVTQSSRYLVKRTGEKVFLECVQDMDHENMFWYRQDPGLGLRLIYFSYDVKMKEKGDIPEGYSVSREKKERFSLILESASTNQTSMYLCASSRPVGVNEAFFGQGTRLTVV.